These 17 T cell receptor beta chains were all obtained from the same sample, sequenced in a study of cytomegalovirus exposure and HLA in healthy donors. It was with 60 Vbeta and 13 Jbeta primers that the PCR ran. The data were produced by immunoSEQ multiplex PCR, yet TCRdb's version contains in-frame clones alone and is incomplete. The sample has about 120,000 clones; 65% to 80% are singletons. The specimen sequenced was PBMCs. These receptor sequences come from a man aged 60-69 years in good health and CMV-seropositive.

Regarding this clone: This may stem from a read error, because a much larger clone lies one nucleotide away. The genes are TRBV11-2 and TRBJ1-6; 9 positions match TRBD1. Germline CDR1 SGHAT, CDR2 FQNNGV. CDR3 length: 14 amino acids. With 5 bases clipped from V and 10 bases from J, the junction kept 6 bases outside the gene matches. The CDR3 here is CASSPRTGESPLHF. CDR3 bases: TGTGCCAGCAGCCCCAGGACAGGGGAATCACCCCTCCACTTT.

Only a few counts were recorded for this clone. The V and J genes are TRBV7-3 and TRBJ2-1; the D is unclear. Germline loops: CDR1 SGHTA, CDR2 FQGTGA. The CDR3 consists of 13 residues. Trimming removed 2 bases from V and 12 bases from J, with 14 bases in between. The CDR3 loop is CASSLDIGERQFF. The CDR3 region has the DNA TGTGCCAGCAGCTTAGATATCGGAGAGAGGCAGTTCTTC.

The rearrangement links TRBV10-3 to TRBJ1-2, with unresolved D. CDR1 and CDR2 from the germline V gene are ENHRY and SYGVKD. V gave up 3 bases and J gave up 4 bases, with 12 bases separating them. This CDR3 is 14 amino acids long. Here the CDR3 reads CAISEGSEGYGYTF. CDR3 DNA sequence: TGTGCCATCAGTGAAGGCTCGGAGGGCTATGGCTACACCTTC.

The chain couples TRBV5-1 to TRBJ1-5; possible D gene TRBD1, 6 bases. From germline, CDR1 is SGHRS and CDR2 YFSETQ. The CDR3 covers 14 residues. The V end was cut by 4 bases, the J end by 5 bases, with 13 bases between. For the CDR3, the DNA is TGCGCCAGCAGCCCCGGTGCAGGGGATCAGCCCCAGCATTTT. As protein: CASSPGAGDQPQHF.

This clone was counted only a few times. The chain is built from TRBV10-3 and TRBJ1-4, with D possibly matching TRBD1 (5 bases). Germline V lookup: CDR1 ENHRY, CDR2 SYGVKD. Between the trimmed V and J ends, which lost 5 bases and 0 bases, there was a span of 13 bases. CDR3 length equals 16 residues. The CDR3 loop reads CAISQFLQATNEKLFF. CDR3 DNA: TGTGCCATCAGTCAATTTTTACAGGCAACTAATGAAAAACTGTTTTTT.

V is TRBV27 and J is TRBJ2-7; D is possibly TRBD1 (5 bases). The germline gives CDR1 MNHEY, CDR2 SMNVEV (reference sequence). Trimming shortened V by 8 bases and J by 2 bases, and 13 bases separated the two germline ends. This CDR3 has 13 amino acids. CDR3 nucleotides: TGTGCCAGCTCCTGGGGCCCTCCCTACGAGCAGTACTTC. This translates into CASSWGPPYEQYF.

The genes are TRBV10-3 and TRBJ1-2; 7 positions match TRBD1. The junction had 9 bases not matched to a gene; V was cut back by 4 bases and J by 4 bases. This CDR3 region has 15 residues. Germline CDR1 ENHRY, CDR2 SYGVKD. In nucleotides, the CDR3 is TGTGCCATCAGTGTAAGGGACAGTCTCCCCTATGGCTACACCTTC. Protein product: CAISVRDSLPYGYTF.

In DNA, the CDR3 is TGCAGCGTCCAAATACAAGCAGGGAACACTGAAGCTTTCTTT. It is translated as CSVQIQAGNTEAFF. The rearrangement joins TRBV29-1 to TRBJ1-1; D is ambiguous. The CDR3 contains 14 residues. The V end was cut by 6 bases, the J end by 1 base, with 15 bases between. CDR1 and CDR2 from the germline V gene are SQVTM and ANQGSEA. The whole variable domain, remainder taken from reference TRBV29-1 and TRBJ1-1, is SAVISQKPSRDICQRGTSLTIQCQVDSQVTMMFWYRQQPGQSLTLIATANQGSEATYESGFVIDKFPISRPNLTFSTLTVSNMSPEDSSIYLCSVQIQAGNTEAFFGQGTRLTVV.

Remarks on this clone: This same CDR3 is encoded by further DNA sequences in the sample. Here the CDR3 reads CASSYSRTGGREKLFF. CDR3 coding DNA: TGTGCCAGCAGTTACTCTCGAACAGGGGGCAGGGAAAAACTGTTTTTT. This rearrangement joins TRBV6-5 to TRBJ1-4; 9 bases match TRBD1. The germline V gene encodes CDR1 MNHEY and CDR2 SVGAGI. J lost 8 bases, V lost 0 bases, and 7 bases had no gene match. The CDR3 sequence is 16 residues long.

CDR3 amino acids: CASSEGLDNQPQHF. CDR3 DNA sequence: TGTGCCAGCAGCGAAGGACTGGACAATCAGCCCCAGCATTTT. V usage is TRBV5-6 and J usage is TRBJ1-5; D remains ambiguous. V dropped 4 bases and J dropped 3 bases, with 11 bases sitting between them. The CDR3 totals 14 residues. CDR1 and CDR2 from the germline V gene are SGHDT and YYEEEE.

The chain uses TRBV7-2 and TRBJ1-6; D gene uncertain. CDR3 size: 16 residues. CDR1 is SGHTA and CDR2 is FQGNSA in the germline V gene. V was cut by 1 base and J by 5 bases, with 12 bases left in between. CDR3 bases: TGTGCCAGCAGCTTAGAGTGGCGGATAGATAATTCACCCCTCCACTTT. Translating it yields CASSLEWRIDNSPLHF. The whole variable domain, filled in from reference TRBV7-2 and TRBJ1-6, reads GAGVSQSPSNKVTEKGKDVELRCDPISGHTALYWYRQSLGQGLEFLIYFQGNSAPDKSGLPSDRFSAERTGGSVSTLTIQRTQQEDSAVYLCASSLEWRIDNSPLHFGNGTRLTVT.

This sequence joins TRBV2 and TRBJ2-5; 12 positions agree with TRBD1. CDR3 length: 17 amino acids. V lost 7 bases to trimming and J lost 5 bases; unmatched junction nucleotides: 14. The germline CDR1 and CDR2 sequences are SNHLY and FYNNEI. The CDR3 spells CASTAGPGTGGRETQYF. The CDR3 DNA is TGTGCCAGCACCGCTGGCCCCGGGACAGGGGGCAGGGAGACCCAGTACTTC.

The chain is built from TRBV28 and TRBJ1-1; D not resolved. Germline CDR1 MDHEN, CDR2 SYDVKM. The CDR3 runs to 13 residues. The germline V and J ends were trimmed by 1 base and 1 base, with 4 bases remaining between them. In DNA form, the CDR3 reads TGTGCCAGCAGTTTATCCCAGAACACTGAAGCTTTCTTT. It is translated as CASSLSQNTEAFF. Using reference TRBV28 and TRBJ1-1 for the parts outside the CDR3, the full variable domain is DVKVTQSSRYLVKRTGEKVFLECVQDMDHENMFWYRQDPGLGLRLIYFSYDVKMKEKGDIPEGYSVSREKKERFSLILESASTNQTSMYLCASSLSQNTEAFFGQGTRLTVV.

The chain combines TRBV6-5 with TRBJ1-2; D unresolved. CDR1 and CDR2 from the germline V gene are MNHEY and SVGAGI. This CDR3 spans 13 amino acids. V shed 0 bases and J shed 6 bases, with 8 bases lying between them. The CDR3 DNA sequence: TGTGCCAGCAGTTACTCGAGCGGAAATGGCTACACCTTC. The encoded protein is CASSYSSGNGYTF.

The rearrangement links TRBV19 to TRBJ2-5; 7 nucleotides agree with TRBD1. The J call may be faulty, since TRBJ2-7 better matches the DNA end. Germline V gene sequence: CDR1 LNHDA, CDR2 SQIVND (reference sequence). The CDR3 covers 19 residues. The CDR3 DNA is TGTGCCAGTAGTATCCGATCCCGGGACAGCTTCTTTAACCACTACGAGCAGTACTTC. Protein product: CASSIRSRDSFFNHYEQYF.

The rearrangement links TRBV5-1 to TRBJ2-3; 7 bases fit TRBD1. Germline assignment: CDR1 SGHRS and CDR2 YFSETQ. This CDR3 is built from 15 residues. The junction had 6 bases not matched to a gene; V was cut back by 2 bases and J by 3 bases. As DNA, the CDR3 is TGCGCCAGCAGCTTCGGGACAGTTCTTACAGATACGCAGTATTTT. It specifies CASSFGTVLTDTQYF.

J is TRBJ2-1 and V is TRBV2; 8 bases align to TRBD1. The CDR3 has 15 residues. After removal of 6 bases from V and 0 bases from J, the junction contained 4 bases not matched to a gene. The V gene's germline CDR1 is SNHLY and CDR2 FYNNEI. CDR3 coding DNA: TGTGCCAGCAGAGTCGGACAGGGCTCCTACAATGAGCAGTTCTTC. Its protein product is CASRVGQGSYNEQFF.